This TCR beta chain was obtained from a study of technical replicates of blood from a few donors. This clone appeared once. Libraries were prepared by immunoSEQ multiplex PCR; TCRdb keeps only in-frame clonotypes and omits some of them. The sample consists of 67,000 or so clones, less than 97% of them appearing once. Trimming pared 7 bases from V and 2 bases from J, leaving 12 bases between. Germline CDR1 MGHDK, CDR2 SYGVNS. The CDR3 is made up of 14 amino acids. The receptor was derived from a human donor in good health. The gene calls are TRBV25-1 and TRBJ1-3; the D gene is possibly TRBD1 (5 bases). Material: T cells isolated from PBMCs. CDR3 sequence: CASTDRGAGNTIYF. CDR3 sequence (DNA): TGTGCCAGCACCGACCGGGGGGCTGGAAACACCATATATTTT.